The 8 T cell receptor beta chains reported below all come from one sample, sequenced in a study of cytomegalovirus exposure and HLA in healthy donors. PCR used 60 Vbeta primers and 13 Jbeta primers. Generated by immunoSEQ multiplex PCR, the TCRdb table keeps only in-frame clones and is missing some. The repertoire holds 180,000 or so clones, with about 79% as singletons. Sequences were obtained from PBMCs. The origin of the receptors is a female donor in good health and CMV-seronegative.

The chain's CDR3 is CASTAGGIYEQYF. CDR3 coding DNA: TGTGCCAGCACCGCGGGGGGGATCTACGAGCAGTACTTC. The chain links TRBV28 to TRBJ2-7, with TRBD2 identical over 9 bases. Germline assignment: CDR1 MDHEN and CDR2 SYDVKM. This CDR3 spans 13 amino acids. J lost 3 bases, V lost 7 bases, and 4 bases had no gene match.

This chain connects TRBV28 to TRBJ1-3; D unresolved. CDR3 length: 14 residues. In germline, CDR1 is MDHEN, CDR2 SYDVKM. V lost 6 bases and J 8 bases, leaving 17 bases between the germline ends. The CDR3 nucleotides read TGTGCCAGCAGGGGTGCTGCGAGGGTTTACACCATATATTTT. Amino acid sequence: CASRGAARVYTIYF.

In this sample, this clone turned up a few times. Relative to the germline gene, one junction end is altered; a read error may explain this. V gene TRBV2 combines with J gene TRBJ2-6; TRBD1 is a possible D gene (5 bases). Germline CDR1 and CDR2: SNHLY and FYNNEI. This CDR3 has 15 amino acids. The CDR3 is CASSPDRPGANGLTF. CDR3 bases: TGTGCCAGCAGTCCTGACCGCCCTGGGGCCAACGGCCTGACTTTC.

The CDR3 region is CASSLGGEWWEQYF. CDR3 bases: TGTGCCAGCAGCTTAGGGGGAGAGTGGTGGGAGCAGTACTTC. The V gene is TRBV7-8, the J gene TRBJ2-7; D possibly corresponds to TRBD2 (5 bases). Germline-derived CDR1 and CDR2 are SGHVS and FQNEAQ. The V end lost 1 base, the J end lost 7 bases, and 14 bases lay between the germline ends. The CDR3 covers 14 residues. Together with reference TRBV7-8 and TRBJ2-7, the CDR3 gives the full variable domain: GAGVSQSPRYKVAKRGQDVALRCDPISGHVSLFWYQQALGQGPEFLTYFQNEAQLDKSGLPSDRFFAERPEGSVSTLKIQRTQQEDSAVYLCASSLGGEWWEQYFGPGTRLTVT.

This sequence joins TRBV7-9 and TRBJ1-6; D gene uncertain. The V end lost 1 base, the J end lost 13 bases, and 14 bases lay between the germline ends. CDR3 length equals 14 residues. CDR1 is SEHNR, CDR2 FQNEAQ, per germline (reference sequence). The CDR3 here is CASSLGGGPQPLHF. The DNA for the CDR3 is TGTGCCAGCAGCTTAGGTGGAGGCCCTCAGCCCCTCCACTTT.

This clone came up a few times. V is TRBV4-3 and J is TRBJ2-3; TRBD1 aligns across 8 bases. Germline CDR1 is LGHNA and CDR2 is YSLEER. After removal of 4 bases from V and 3 bases from J, the junction contained 6 bases not matched to a gene. This CDR3 region has 15 residues. CDR3 loop: CASSLDRGGTDTQYF. CDR3 sequence (DNA): TGCGCCAGCAGCCTTGACAGGGGTGGTACAGATACGCAGTATTTT.

This rearrangement joins TRBV11-2 to TRBJ2-7; D is undetermined. This CDR3 has 14 amino acids. V dropped 4 bases and J dropped 6 bases, with 16 bases sitting between them. Germline loops: CDR1 SGHAT, CDR2 FQNNGV. This CDR3 is CASSSGALAVEQYF. The CDR3 nucleotides are TGTGCCAGCAGCTCCGGAGCGCTGGCGGTCGAGCAGTACTTC.

V and J are TRBV7-2 and TRBJ1-2, with D uncertain. Germline values: CDR1 SGHTA, CDR2 FQGNSA. Deletions cut 5 bases from V and 7 bases from J, with 17 bases between. This CDR3 has 14 residues. CDR3 sequence: CASSQTQAARGYTF. The CDR3 bases are TGTGCCAGCAGCCAGACTCAAGCCGCACGTGGCTACACCTTC.